This T cell receptor (beta chain) stems from a study of cytomegalovirus exposure and HLA in healthy donors. Concerning this clone: Its antigen is currently unknown.

Primers: 60 Vbeta forward and 13 Jbeta reverse. Some clones are missing from TCRdb's copy, which holds only in-frame ones; the method was immunoSEQ multiplex PCR. The sample has more than 85,000 clones, under 90% seen once. General observations from the study: In presence/absence analyses, roughly uniform sequencing depth across donors was assumed.

Trimming stripped 4 bases from V and 4 bases from J, with 22 bases between. The V gene's germline CDR1 is LGHNA and CDR2 YSLEER. There are 17 residues in the CDR3. The chain is built from TRBV4-3 and TRBJ2-5; D is possibly TRBD2 (5 bases). This TCR came from a woman younger than 45 in good health and CMV-seronegative. Material: PBMCs. This CDR3 is CASSRYGGPLTGETQYF. Here the CDR3 DNA reads TGCGCCAGCAGCCGATACGGCGGGCCGCTCACCGGAGAGACCCAGTACTTC.